A selection of T cell receptor beta chains follows, all from one sample in a study of T cell responses to AZD1222 COVID-19 vaccine. Sequencing was performed with immunoSEQ multiplex PCR; in TCRdb, only in-frame clones are kept and a portion is missing. Of under 200,000 clones listed, around nine tenths are singletons. The sequences come from peripheral blood, collected on day 0 of AZD1222 vaccination. The receptors originated from an adult in good health. Each CDR3 is given with its conserved first and last residue. The D gene is left open where the match is weak.

V gene: TRBV11-3
D gene: TRBD1
CDR3 protein: CASSSQGQDTEAFF

V gene: TRBV27
D gene: .
CDR3 protein: CASRTGSQETQYF

V gene: TRBV7-8
D gene: .
CDR3 protein: CAGSSGINQPQHF

V gene: TRBV20-1
D gene: TRBD1
CDR3 protein: CSASAGDRGYIQYF

V gene: TRBV6-4
D gene: .
CDR3 protein: CASSDPGRVNYGYTF

V gene: TRBV5-1
D gene: .
CDR3 protein: CASSRGQTANYGYTF

V gene: TRBV6-2/TRBV6-3
D gene: .
CDR3 protein: CASSRSEGGYEQYF

V gene: TRBV27
D gene: TRBD1
CDR3 protein: CASSLTGGLYGYTF

V gene: TRBV27
D gene: .
CDR3 protein: CASSLTANTEAFF

V gene: TRBV5-1
D gene: TRBD2
CDR3 protein: CASSTGTSGSETQYF

V gene: TRBV11-2
D gene: .
CDR3 protein: CASSLGAGASNTEAFF

V gene: TRBV24-1
D gene: .
CDR3 protein: CATSDPRGRGRLKETQYF

V gene: TRBV3-1/TRBV3-2
D gene: .
CDR3 protein: CASSQASNQPQHF

V gene: TRBV28
D gene: .
CDR3 protein: CASSSPFRGWNGYTF

V gene: TRBV27
D gene: TRBD2
CDR3 protein: CASSLRATSGGYNEQFF

V gene: TRBV24-1
D gene: TRBD1
CDR3 protein: CATSDSHRGFANTGELFF

V gene: TRBV7-6
D gene: .
CDR3 protein: CASSLAQAEQFF

V gene: TRBV11-2
D gene: TRBD1
CDR3 protein: CASSLGDRATEKLFF

V gene: TRBV6-5
D gene: TRBD1
CDR3 protein: CASRRRQGAGTIYF

V gene: TRBV28
D gene: TRBD2
CDR3 protein: CASRRTSGGVVYNEQFF

V gene: TRBV6-5
D gene: .
CDR3 protein: CASLREPGNTIYF

V gene: TRBV7-2
D gene: .
CDR3 protein: CASSLGGSPYEQYF

V gene: TRBV3-1/TRBV3-2
D gene: TRBD1
CDR3 protein: CASSQQITGQLNSPLHF

V gene: TRBV13
D gene: TRBD1
CDR3 protein: CASSLDREHGYTF